Listed below are T cell receptor beta chains from one sample, sequenced in a study of T cell repertoires in cytomegalovirus infection. No cognate antigen is known for these TCRs. TCRdb processed the reads anew with MiXCR; each CDR3 protein has one entry. The repertoire includes around 900,000 distinct CDR3 sequences, around a third of them detected once, and over 12% sits in the top ten. Material: cultured CD8+ T cells from PBMCs, obtained from culture after CMV antigen stimulation. The receptors originated from a human donor in good health (CMV status not recorded). Some clones in this sample may be carry-over from other donors' samples. The CDR3 runs from the conserved cysteine through the conserved F or W. Fields, in order: J gene, V gene, D gene, clone size, CDR3 DNA, CDR3 protein. The D gene is left open where the match is weak. Where a row states a size, it is once, few, many or the class of an expanded clone; other rows omit it.

j_call: TRBJ2-2; v_call: TRBV24-1; d_call: .; clone_size: few; cdr3_nt: TGTGCCACCAGTGATTTCAGGGTCGTGGGGACCGGGGAGCTGTTTTTT; cdr3_aa: CATSDFRVVGTGELFF
j_call: TRBJ2-1; v_call: TRBV9; d_call: TRBD1; clone_size: few; cdr3_nt: TGTGCCAGCAGCGCACAGGGGGGTAGGGATGAGCAGTTCTTC; cdr3_aa: CASSAQGGRDEQFF
j_call: TRBJ1-1; v_call: TRBV4-2; d_call: .; clone_size: many; cdr3_nt: TGTGCCAGCAACCAGGGTTCGTCTGAAGCTTTCTTT; cdr3_aa: CASNQGSSEAFF
j_call: TRBJ1-2; v_call: TRBV12-3/TRBV12-4; d_call: TRBD1; clone_size: many; cdr3_nt: TGTGCCAGCGGGGACAGGGGGCTAAACTATGGCTACACCTTC; cdr3_aa: CASGDRGLNYGYTF
j_call: TRBJ1-1; v_call: TRBV4-1; d_call: TRBD1; clone_size: few; cdr3_nt: TGCGCCAGCAGCCAGACGGACAGGGTGAACACTGAAGCTTTCTTT; cdr3_aa: CASSQTDRVNTEAFF
j_call: TRBJ1-1; v_call: TRBV19; d_call: TRBD1; clone_size: many; cdr3_nt: TGTGCCAGTGGCCGTGGGGGACAGGCGAAAAAGGAAGCTTTCTTT; cdr3_aa: CASGRGGQAKKEAFF
j_call: TRBJ1-5; v_call: TRBV28; d_call: TRBD1; clone_size: many; cdr3_nt: TGTGCCAGCAGTTCGGGACAGGGGGTCAATCAGCCCCAGCATTTT; cdr3_aa: CASSSGQGVNQPQHF
j_call: TRBJ2-3; v_call: TRBV10-3; d_call: .; clone_size: .; cdr3_nt: TGTGCCATCAATGGGGCGCACCTTGGAGATACGCAGTATTTT; cdr3_aa: CAINGAHLGDTQYF
j_call: TRBJ2-5; v_call: TRBV9; d_call: TRBD2; clone_size: once; cdr3_nt: TGTGCCAGCAGCCTTGGACTAGCGGGGGGGGTGTCCCAAGAGACCAAGTACTTC; cdr3_aa: CASSLGLAGGVSQETKYF
j_call: TRBJ1-1; v_call: TRBV7-8; d_call: .; clone_size: many; cdr3_nt: TGTGCCAGCAGCTTAGCGGCAGGGGAAATTGAAGCTTTCTTT; cdr3_aa: CASSLAAGEIEAFF
j_call: TRBJ2-1; v_call: TRBV27; d_call: TRBD1; clone_size: few; cdr3_nt: TGTGCCAGCGAGGGGGCGGGTGAGCAGTTCTTC; cdr3_aa: CASEGAGEQFF
j_call: TRBJ1-1; v_call: TRBV7-6; d_call: .; clone_size: .; cdr3_nt: TGTGCCAGCAGCCAAGTGGGTTTGGGGGGAGGCACTGAAGCTTTCTTT; cdr3_aa: CASSQVGLGGGTEAFF
j_call: TRBJ1-5; v_call: TRBV15; d_call: .; clone_size: few; cdr3_nt: TGTGCCACCAGCAGAGGTATAGGTCAGCCCCAGCATTTT; cdr3_aa: CATSRGIGQPQHF
j_call: TRBJ2-7; v_call: TRBV7-9; d_call: .; clone_size: .; cdr3_nt: TGTGCCAGCAGCTTGGGACGAGAGGGCTCCTACGAGCAGTACTTC; cdr3_aa: CASSLGREGSYEQYF
j_call: TRBJ2-3; v_call: TRBV7-9; d_call: TRBD1; clone_size: many; cdr3_nt: TGTGCCAGCAGACCGGGACAGTCTAGCACAGATACGCAGTATTTT; cdr3_aa: CASRPGQSSTDTQYF
j_call: TRBJ2-2; v_call: TRBV10-3; d_call: .; clone_size: few; cdr3_nt: TGTGCCATCAGAAGGACTGTTGCTGGGGAGCTGTTTTTT; cdr3_aa: CAIRRTVAGELFF
j_call: TRBJ1-1; v_call: TRBV14; d_call: .; clone_size: .; cdr3_nt: TGTGCCAGCAGCCAACGACAGGAGTGGAACACTGAAGCTTTCTTT; cdr3_aa: CASSQRQEWNTEAFF
j_call: TRBJ2-5; v_call: TRBV9; d_call: .; clone_size: .; cdr3_nt: TGTGCCAGCAGCGTAGAGGGGTTAGCCCGTGGTGAGACCCAGTACTTC; cdr3_aa: CASSVEGLARGETQYF
j_call: TRBJ2-3; v_call: TRBV7-9; d_call: TRBD2; clone_size: .; cdr3_nt: TGTGCCAGCAGAGACGGGGGGGCAGCAGATACGCAGTATTTT; cdr3_aa: CASRDGGAADTQYF
j_call: TRBJ2-7; v_call: TRBV2; d_call: .; clone_size: few; cdr3_nt: TGTGCCACCATCCAGGGATACGAGCAGTACTTC; cdr3_aa: CATIQGYEQYF
j_call: TRBJ2-5; v_call: TRBV7-6; d_call: .; clone_size: .; cdr3_nt: TGTGCCAGCAGCTTAGTAATCGGAGTGTCAGGCTACGAGACCCAGTACTTC; cdr3_aa: CASSLVIGVSGYETQYF
j_call: TRBJ2-1; v_call: TRBV6-2/TRBV6-3; d_call: .; clone_size: .; cdr3_nt: TGTGCCAGCAGTGTCAGGGGTCTCTCCTACAATGAGCAGTTCTTC; cdr3_aa: CASSVRGLSYNEQFF
j_call: TRBJ2-1; v_call: TRBV7-6; d_call: TRBD1; clone_size: few; cdr3_nt: TGTGCCAGCAGCTTAGCTGACGGACAGGGGGTTGAGCAGTTCTTC; cdr3_aa: CASSLADGQGVEQFF
j_call: TRBJ2-5; v_call: TRBV12-3/TRBV12-4; d_call: TRBD1; clone_size: few; cdr3_nt: TGTGCCAGCAGTTTGACAGGGATCAGGACCCAGTACTTC; cdr3_aa: CASSLTGIRTQYF
j_call: TRBJ1-3; v_call: TRBV7-8; d_call: .; clone_size: few; cdr3_nt: TGTGCCAGCAGTCCAGGGAAGGGATCGGGAGACGCCACCATATATTTT; cdr3_aa: CASSPGKGSGDATIYF
j_call: TRBJ2-3; v_call: TRBV4-1; d_call: TRBD2; clone_size: .; cdr3_nt: TGCGCCAGCAGGGTCATCTTAGCGGGGGGGTCAGATACGCAGTATTTT; cdr3_aa: CASRVILAGGSDTQYF
j_call: TRBJ2-1; v_call: TRBV5-1; d_call: .; clone_size: few; cdr3_nt: TGCGCCACCTCCCCGATGGGCAGGGGAAATTCCTACAATGAGCAGTTCTTC; cdr3_aa: CATSPMGRGNSYNEQFF
j_call: TRBJ1-2; v_call: TRBV24-1; d_call: .; clone_size: many; cdr3_nt: TGTGCCACCAGTGATTCGGGACGGAACTATGGCTACACCTTC; cdr3_aa: CATSDSGRNYGYTF
j_call: TRBJ2-1; v_call: TRBV20-1; d_call: TRBD2; clone_size: few; cdr3_nt: TGCAGTGCAAGACTAGCGGTCTCCTACAATGAGCAGTTCTTC; cdr3_aa: CSARLAVSYNEQFF
j_call: TRBJ2-7; v_call: TRBV6-1; d_call: .; clone_size: .; cdr3_nt: TGTGCCAGCAGTGATGTGAGGGGCGAGCAGTACTTC; cdr3_aa: CASSDVRGEQYF
j_call: TRBJ1-1; v_call: TRBV6-1; d_call: .; clone_size: .; cdr3_nt: TGTGCCAGCAGTGACGGGGCGCGGAACACTGAAGCTTTCTTT; cdr3_aa: CASSDGARNTEAFF
j_call: TRBJ1-2; v_call: TRBV12-3/TRBV12-4; d_call: .; clone_size: .; cdr3_nt: TGTGCCAGCAGTTCCCTAGGCGTTTGGGCCTTC; cdr3_aa: CASSSLGVWAF
j_call: TRBJ1-2; v_call: TRBV20-1; d_call: .; clone_size: .; cdr3_nt: TGCAGTGCTAGAGTTGGGCAGGGACAAGGGGGCTACACCTTC; cdr3_aa: CSARVGQGQGGYTF
j_call: TRBJ2-5; v_call: TRBV5-1; d_call: TRBD2; clone_size: .; cdr3_nt: TGCGCCAGCAGCTTGTCGGAGTTCCGACTAGCGGGGGGGCCGACAGAGACCCAGTACTTC; cdr3_aa: CASSLSEFRLAGGPTETQYF
j_call: TRBJ2-1; v_call: TRBV6-1; d_call: TRBD1; clone_size: once; cdr3_nt: TGTGCCAGCAGTGAAGAAGGGGGCAGGTACAATGAGCAGTTCTTC; cdr3_aa: CASSEEGGRYNEQFF
j_call: TRBJ2-2; v_call: TRBV28; d_call: .; clone_size: few; cdr3_nt: TGTGCCAGCAGTTCTCAGAGGGCCGGGGAGCTGTTTTTT; cdr3_aa: CASSSQRAGELFF
j_call: TRBJ2-7; v_call: TRBV15; d_call: .; clone_size: .; cdr3_nt: TGTGCCACCAGCATCGACAGCTACGAGCAGTACTTC; cdr3_aa: CATSIDSYEQYF
j_call: TRBJ1-6; v_call: TRBV28; d_call: .; clone_size: .; cdr3_nt: TGTGCCAGCATCCGGCCAGGATTGAGCTCCTATAATTCACCCCTCCACTTT; cdr3_aa: CASIRPGLSSYNSPLHF
j_call: TRBJ2-1; v_call: TRBV7-2; d_call: .; clone_size: many; cdr3_nt: TGTGCCAGCAGATTAGGTCGGGGGCAGGAGCAGTTCTTC; cdr3_aa: CASRLGRGQEQFF
j_call: TRBJ1-6; v_call: TRBV19; d_call: TRBD1; clone_size: .; cdr3_nt: TGTGCCAGTAGGCCCAGACAGGGCCGTTCACCCCTCCACTTT; cdr3_aa: CASRPRQGRSPLHF